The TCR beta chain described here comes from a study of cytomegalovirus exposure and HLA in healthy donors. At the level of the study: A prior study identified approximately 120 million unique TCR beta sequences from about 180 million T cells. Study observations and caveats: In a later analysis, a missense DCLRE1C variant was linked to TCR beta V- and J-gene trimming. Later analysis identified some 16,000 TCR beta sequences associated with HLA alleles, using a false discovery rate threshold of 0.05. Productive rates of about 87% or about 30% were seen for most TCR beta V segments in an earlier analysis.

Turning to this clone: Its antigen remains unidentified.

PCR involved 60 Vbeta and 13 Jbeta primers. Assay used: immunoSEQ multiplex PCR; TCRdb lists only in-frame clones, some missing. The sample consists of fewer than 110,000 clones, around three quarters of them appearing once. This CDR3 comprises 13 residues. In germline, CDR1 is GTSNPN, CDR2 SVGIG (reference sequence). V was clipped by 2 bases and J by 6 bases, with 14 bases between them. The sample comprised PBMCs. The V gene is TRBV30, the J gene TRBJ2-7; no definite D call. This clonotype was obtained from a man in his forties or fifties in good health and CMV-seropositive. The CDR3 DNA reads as TGTGCCTGGAGTATTAGCCGAATCGGCGAGCAGTACTTC. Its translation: CAWSISRIGEQYF.